This T cell receptor (beta chain) is drawn from a study of identifying expanded T cells in peripheral blood. Trimming removed 1 base from V and 0 bases from J; junction bases left unmatched: 3. The CDR3 length is 16 residues. The germline V gene encodes CDR1 MNHNS and CDR2 SASEGT. Repertoires were generated with immunoSEQ multiplex PCR, while TCRdb's copy carries only in-frame clones and drops some. The profile shows around 91,000 clones, around 88% of them singletons. The receptor was derived from a person aged 18 to 75 in good health. The J gene is TRBJ2-4, the V gene TRBV6-1; 7 positions match TRBD2. Material: blood. The CDR3 sequence: CASSEGASGAKNIQYF. CDR3 DNA: TGTGCCAGCAGTGAAGGGGCTAGCGGAGCCAAAAACATTCAGTACTTC.